This record covers a single TCR beta chain. Its cognate antigen is unknown. The sample comes from a study of cytomegalovirus exposure and HLA in healthy donors. Study observations and caveats: A highly shared variant cluster was judged a likely technical artifact. Researchers reported in a later analysis that common viral pathogens appeared linked to several top clusters. The productive fraction for most TCR beta V segments was about 90% or about 30% in an earlier analysis.

The PCR had 60 Vbeta and 13 Jbeta primers. As handled by the study authors: Unique TCR beta chains numbered approximately 80 million in a later analysis, with roughly 10 million shared. Using immunoSEQ multiplex PCR, the repertoire was profiled, and TCRdb retains in-frame clones only, with some absent. V, J and clone size were drawn from that table, and D and trimming were deduced from the DNA. The sample shows roughly 220,000 clones, roughly four fifths of them seen only once. Germline loops: CDR1 SGHRS, CDR2 YFSETQ. Trimming removed 1 base at V and 7 bases at J, with 21 bases between. The CDR3 sequence is 17 residues long.

The specimen was PBMCs. The clonotype originates from a woman between 40 and 55 years old in good health and CMV-seronegative. This chain connects TRBV5-1 to TRBJ1-3, with D maybe TRBD1 (6 bases). This chain's CDR3 is CASSLYPRGSLGNTIYF. CDR3 nucleotide sequence: TGCGCCAGCAGCTTGTATCCCAGGGGATCGCTCGGGAACACCATATATTTT. The whole variable domain, filled in from reference TRBV5-1 and TRBJ1-3, reads KAGVTQTPRYLIKTRGQQVTLSCSPISGHRSVSWYQQTPGQGLQFLFEYFSETQRNKGNFPGRFSGRQFSNSRSEMNVSTLELGDSALYLCASSLYPRGSLGNTIYFGEGSWLTVV.